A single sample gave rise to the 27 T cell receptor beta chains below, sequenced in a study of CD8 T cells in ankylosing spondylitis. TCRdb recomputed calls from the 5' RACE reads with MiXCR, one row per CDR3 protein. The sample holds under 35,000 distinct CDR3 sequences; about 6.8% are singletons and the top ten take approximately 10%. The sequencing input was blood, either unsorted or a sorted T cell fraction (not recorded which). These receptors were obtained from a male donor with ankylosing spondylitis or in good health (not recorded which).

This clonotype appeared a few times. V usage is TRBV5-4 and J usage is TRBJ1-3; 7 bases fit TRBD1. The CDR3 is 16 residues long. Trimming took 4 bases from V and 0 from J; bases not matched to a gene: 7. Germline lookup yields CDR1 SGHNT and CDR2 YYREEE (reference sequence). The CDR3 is CASSLDRRSSGNTIYF. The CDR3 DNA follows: TGTGCCAGCAGCCTGGACAGGCGTAGCTCTGGAAACACCATATATTTT.

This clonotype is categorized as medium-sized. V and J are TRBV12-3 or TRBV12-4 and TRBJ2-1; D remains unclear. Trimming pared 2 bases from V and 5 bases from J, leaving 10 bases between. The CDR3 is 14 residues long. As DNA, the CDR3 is TGTGCCAGCAGTTTAAGTATGGGTAACAATGAGCAGTTCTTC. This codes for CASSLSMGNNEQFF.

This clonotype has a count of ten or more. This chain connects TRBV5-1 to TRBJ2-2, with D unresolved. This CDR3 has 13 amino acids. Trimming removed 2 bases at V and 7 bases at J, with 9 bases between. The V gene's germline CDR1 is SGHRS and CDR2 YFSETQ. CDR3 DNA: TGCGCCAGCAGCTTATTGACGGGCGGGGAGCTGTTTTTT. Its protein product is CASSLLTGGELFF.

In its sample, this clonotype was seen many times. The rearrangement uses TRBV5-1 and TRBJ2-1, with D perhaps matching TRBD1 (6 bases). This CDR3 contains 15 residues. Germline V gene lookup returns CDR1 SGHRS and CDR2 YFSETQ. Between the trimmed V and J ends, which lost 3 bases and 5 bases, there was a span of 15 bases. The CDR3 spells CASSYGRAGDNEQFF. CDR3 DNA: TGCGCCAGCAGCTACGGTAGGGCAGGGGACAATGAGCAGTTCTTC.

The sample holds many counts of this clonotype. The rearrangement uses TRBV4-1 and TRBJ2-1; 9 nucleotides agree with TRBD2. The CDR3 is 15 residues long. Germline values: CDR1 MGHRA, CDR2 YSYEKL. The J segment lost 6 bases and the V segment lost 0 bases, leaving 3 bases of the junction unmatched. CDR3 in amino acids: CASSQDPSGVNEQFF. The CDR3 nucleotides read TGCGCCAGCAGCCAAGATCCTAGCGGGGTCAATGAGCAGTTCTTC.

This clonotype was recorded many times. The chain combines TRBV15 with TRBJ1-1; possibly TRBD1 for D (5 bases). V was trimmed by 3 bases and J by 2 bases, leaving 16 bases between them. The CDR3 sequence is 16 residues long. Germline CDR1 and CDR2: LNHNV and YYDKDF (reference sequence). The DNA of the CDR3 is TGTGCCACCAGCAGGGAGCTGGGGGGACTTAACACTGAAGCTTTCTTT. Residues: CATSRELGGLNTEAFF.

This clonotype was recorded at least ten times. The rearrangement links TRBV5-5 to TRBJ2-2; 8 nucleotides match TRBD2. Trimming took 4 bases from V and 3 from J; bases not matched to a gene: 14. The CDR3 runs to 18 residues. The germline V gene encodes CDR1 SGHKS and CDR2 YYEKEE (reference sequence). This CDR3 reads CASSPTSGRASYTGELFF. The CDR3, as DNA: TGTGCCAGCAGCCCAACTTCCGGGAGGGCAAGTTACACCGGGGAGCTGTTTTTT. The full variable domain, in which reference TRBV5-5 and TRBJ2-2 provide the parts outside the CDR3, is DAGVTQSPTHLIKTRGQQVTLRCSPISGHKSVSWYQQVLGQGPQFIFQYYEKEERGRGNFPDRFSARQFPNYSSELNVNALLLGDSALYLCASSPTSGRASYTGELFFGEGSRLTVL.

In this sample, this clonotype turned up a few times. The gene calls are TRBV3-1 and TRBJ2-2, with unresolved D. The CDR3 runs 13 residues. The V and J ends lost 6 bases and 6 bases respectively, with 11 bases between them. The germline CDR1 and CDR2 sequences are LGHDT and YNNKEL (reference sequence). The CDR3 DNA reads TGTGCCAGCAGATCGACGGGCCCCGGGGAGCTGTTTTTT. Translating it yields CASRSTGPGELFF.

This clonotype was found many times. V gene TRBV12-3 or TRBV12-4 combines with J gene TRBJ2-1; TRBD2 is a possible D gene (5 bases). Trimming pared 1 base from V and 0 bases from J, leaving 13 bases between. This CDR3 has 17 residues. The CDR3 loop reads CASSLDPPGSSYNEQFF. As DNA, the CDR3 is TGTGCCAGCAGTTTAGATCCCCCGGGGAGCTCCTACAATGAGCAGTTCTTC.

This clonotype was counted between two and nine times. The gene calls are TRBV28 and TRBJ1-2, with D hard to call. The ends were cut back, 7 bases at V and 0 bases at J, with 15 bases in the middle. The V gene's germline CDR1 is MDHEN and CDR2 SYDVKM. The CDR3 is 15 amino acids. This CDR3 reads CASTLREESNYGYTF. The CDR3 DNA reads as TGTGCCAGCACCCTAAGGGAGGAATCTAACTATGGCTACACCTTC.

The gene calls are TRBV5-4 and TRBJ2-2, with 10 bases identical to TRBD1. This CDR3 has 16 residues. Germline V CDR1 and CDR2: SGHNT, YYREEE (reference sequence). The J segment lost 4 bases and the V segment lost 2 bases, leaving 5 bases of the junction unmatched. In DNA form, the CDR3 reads TGTGCCAGCAGCTTCGGACAGGGGGTGGTCACCGGGGAGCTGTTTTTT. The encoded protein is CASSFGQGVVTGELFF. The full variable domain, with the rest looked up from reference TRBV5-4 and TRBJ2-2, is ETGVTQSPTHLIKTRGQQVTLRCSSQSGHNTVSWYQQALGQGPQFIFQYYREEENGRGNFPPRFSGLQFPNYSSELNVNALELDDSALYLCASSFGQGVVTGELFFGEGSRLTVL.

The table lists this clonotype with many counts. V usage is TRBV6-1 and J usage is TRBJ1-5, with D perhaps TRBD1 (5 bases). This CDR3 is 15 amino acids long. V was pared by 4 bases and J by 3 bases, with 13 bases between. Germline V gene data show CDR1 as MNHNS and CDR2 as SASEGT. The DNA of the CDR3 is TGTGCCAGCAGTGCCGATTCAGGGCCCAATCAGCCCCAGCATTTT. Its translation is CASSADSGPNQPQHF.

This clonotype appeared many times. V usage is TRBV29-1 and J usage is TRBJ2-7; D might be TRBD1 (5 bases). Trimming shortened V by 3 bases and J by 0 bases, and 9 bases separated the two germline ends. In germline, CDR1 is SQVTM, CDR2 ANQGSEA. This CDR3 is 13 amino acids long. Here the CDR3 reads CSVEVDSSYEQYF. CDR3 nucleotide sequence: TGCAGCGTTGAGGTAGACAGCTCCTACGAGCAGTACTTC.

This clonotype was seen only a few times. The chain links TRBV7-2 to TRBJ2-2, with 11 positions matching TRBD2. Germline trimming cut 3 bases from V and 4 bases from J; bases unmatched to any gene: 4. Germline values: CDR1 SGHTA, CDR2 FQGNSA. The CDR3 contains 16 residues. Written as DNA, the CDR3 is TGTGCCAGCAGCTTTACTAGCGGGAGTGGCACCGGGGAGCTGTTTTTT. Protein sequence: CASSFTSGSGTGELFF.

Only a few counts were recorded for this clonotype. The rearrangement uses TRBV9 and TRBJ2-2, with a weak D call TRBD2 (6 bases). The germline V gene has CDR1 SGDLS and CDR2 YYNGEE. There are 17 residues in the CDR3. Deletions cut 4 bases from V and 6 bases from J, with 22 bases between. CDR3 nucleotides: TGTGCCAGCAGCCCATTACCCGGGAGTCTGGGGGCCGGGGAGCTGTTTTTT. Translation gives CASSPLPGSLGAGELFF.

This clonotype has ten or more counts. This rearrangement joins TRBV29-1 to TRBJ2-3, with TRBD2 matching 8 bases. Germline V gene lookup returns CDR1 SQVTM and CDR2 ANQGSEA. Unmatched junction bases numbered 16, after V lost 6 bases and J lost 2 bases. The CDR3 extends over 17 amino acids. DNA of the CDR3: TGCAGCGTGGCCCCCTTGTGGGCGGGAGGAACCACAGATACGCAGTATTTT. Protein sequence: CSVAPLWAGGTTDTQYF.

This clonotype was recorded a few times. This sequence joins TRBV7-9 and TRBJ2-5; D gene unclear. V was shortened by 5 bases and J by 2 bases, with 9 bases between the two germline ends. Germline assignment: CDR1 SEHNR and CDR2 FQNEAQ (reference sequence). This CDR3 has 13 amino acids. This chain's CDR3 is CASSPGRQETQYF. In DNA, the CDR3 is TGTGCCAGCAGCCCCGGGCGACAAGAGACCCAGTACTTC.

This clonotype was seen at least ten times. CDR3 loop: CSARAGSNTGELFF. The CDR3 DNA is TGCAGTGCTCGAGCGGGTTCGAACACCGGGGAGCTGTTTTTT. This chain links TRBV20-1 with TRBJ2-2; D is possibly TRBD2 (6 bases). Germline V gene lookup returns CDR1 DFQATT and CDR2 SNEGSKA (reference sequence). The CDR3 length is 14 residues. V dropped 5 bases and J dropped 0 bases, with 10 bases sitting between them.

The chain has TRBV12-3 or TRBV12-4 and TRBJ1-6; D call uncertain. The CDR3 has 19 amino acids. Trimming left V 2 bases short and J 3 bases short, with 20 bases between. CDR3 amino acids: CASSLSRRGIRYYNSPLHF. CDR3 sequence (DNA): TGTGCCAGCAGTTTAAGTCGGCGGGGTATTCGCTACTATAATTCACCCCTCCACTTT.

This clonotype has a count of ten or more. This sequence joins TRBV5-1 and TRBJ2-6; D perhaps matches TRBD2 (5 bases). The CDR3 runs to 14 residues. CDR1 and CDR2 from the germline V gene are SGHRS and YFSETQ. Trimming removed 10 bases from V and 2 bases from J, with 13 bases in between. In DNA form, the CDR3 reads TGCGCCGGGAGAAGCGGCCCTGGGGCCAACGTCCTGACTTTC. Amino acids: CAGRSGPGANVLTF.

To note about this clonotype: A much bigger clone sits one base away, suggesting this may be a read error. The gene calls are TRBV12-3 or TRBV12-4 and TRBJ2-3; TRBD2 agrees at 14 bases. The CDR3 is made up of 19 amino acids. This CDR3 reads CTSSLNLGLAGGGTDTQYF. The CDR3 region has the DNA TGTACCAGCAGTTTAAATCTAGGACTAGCGGGAGGAGGGACAGATACGCAGTATTTT.

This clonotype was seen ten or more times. The CDR3 DNA sequence: TGCAGCGTTTTGGAAATCACAGATACGCAGTATTTT. Amino acid sequence: CSVLEITDTQYF. V gene TRBV29-1 combines with J gene TRBJ2-3; D is ambiguous. Per germline, CDR1 SQVTM and CDR2 ANQGSEA. The CDR3 sequence is 12 residues long. V dropped 5 bases and J dropped 2 bases, with 8 bases sitting between them.

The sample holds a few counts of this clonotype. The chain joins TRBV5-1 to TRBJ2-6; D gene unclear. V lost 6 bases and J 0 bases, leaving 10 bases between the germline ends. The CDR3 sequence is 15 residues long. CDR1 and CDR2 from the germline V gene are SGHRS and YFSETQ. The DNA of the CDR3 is TGCGCCAGCACTGAATTTAGCTCTGGGGCCAACGTCCTGACTTTC. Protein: CASTEFSSGANVLTF.

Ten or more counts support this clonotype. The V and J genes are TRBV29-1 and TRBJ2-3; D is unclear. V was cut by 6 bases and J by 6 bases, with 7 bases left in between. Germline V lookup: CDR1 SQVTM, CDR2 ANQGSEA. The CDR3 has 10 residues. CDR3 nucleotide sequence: TGCAGCGTCGGGCGGGATACGCAGTATTTT. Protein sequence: CSVGRDTQYF.

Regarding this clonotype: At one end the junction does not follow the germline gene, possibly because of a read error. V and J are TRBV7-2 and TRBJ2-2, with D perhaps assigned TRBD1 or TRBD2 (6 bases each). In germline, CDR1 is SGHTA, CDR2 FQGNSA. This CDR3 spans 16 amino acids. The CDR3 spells CASSLASGGGTEELFF. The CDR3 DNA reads TGTGCCAGCAGCTTAGCTTCCGGGGGCGGCACCGAGGAGCTGTTTTTT.

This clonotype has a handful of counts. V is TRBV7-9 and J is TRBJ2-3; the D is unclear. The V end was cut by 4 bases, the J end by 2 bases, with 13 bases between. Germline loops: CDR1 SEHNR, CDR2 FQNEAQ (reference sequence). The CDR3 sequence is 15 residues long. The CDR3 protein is CASSSRLGTTDTQYF. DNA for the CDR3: TGTGCCAGCAGCTCCCGACTGGGCACCACAGATACGCAGTATTTT.

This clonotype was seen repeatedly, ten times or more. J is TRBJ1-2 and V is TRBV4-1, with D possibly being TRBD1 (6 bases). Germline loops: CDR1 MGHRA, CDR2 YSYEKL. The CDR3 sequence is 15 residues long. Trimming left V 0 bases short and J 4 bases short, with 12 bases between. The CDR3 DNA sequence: TGCGCCAGCAGCCAAGATTCGACAGGCCCCTATGGCTACACCTTC. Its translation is CASSQDSTGPYGYTF.